The present T cell receptor beta chain was sequenced within a study of blood T cell repertoires in COVID-19. CDR3 length equals 14 residues. The V gene's germline CDR1 is LGHNA and CDR2 YSLEER. Trimming cost V 4 bases and J 7 bases; bases outside gene matches: 5. The method was immunoSEQ multiplex PCR; TCRdb's version includes in-frame clones alone and lacks a portion of them. This sample has under 450,000 clones, with roughly 90% found just once. The V gene is TRBV4-3, the J gene TRBJ2-1, with TRBD1 matching over 9 bases. The clonotype originates from a woman in her 40s with COVID-19, enrolled during active disease. Sequencing was done on a sample of peripheral blood. The CDR3 region has the DNA TGCGCCAGCAGCCCGGGGACAGGGATTAATGAGCAGTTCTTC. This translates into CASSPGTGINEQFF.